This T cell receptor (beta chain) was captured in a study of post-analysis software for immune sequencing data. Study-level points and caveats: Four or five TRBV segments were more frequent in patients than controls; TRBV5-6, TRBV5-1 and TRBV20-1 belonged to this group.

The library was made from cDNA and included unique molecular identifiers. TCRdb re-called the PCR reads with MiXCR, one entry per CDR3 protein. The repertoire holds 550,000 to 700,000 distinct CDR3 sequences, with around 44% as singletons. On this clonotype itself: Its antigen is not identified.

V lost 5 bases, J lost 4 bases, and 21 bases lay in between. The V gene's germline CDR1 is SGHTA and CDR2 FQGNSA. The CDR3 is made up of 17 amino acids. The rearrangement uses TRBV7-2 and TRBJ1-5; D call uncertain. This receptor was obtained from a girl between 5 and 17 years old with multiple sclerosis. Material: blood. In DNA, the CDR3 is TGTGCCAGCAGCCTTGACTCTTTAACGGGCTTTAATCAGCCCCAGCATTTT. This encodes CASSLDSLTGFNQPQHF.